This TCR beta chain was captured by sequencing in a study of shared clonotypes between healthy human individuals. All donors were healthy HIV-negative adults lacking recent acute infections or vaccinations. Study results and caveats: It was expected that sequencing depth would affect clonotype sharing among donors.

DNA input for the unsorted PBMC replicate PCRs was 300 ng, 30,000 or so T cell genomes. The authors sequenced unsorted PBMC DNA on ten immunoSEQ deep assay plates. Sequenced by immunoSEQ multiplex PCR; TCRdb stores in-frame clones only, minus some. The sample shows 500,000 to 650,000 clones, roughly 79% of them seen only once. Only a few counts were recorded for this clone. Its antigen is undetermined. The clonotype comes from a middle-aged woman in good health. Some clones in this sample may be carry-over from other donors' samples. The specimen was PBMCs.

The CDR3 loop reads CASSLGPLESGEQFF. CDR3 nucleotides: TGTGCCAGCAGCTTAGGCCCTTTGGAGTCCGGGGAGCAGTTCTTC. The rearrangement uses TRBV11-2 and TRBJ2-1; D is ambiguous. V was shortened by 1 base and J by 10 bases, with 17 bases between the two germline ends. This CDR3 comprises 15 residues. Looked up from germline, CDR1 is SGHAT and CDR2 is FQNNGV.